These 32 T cell receptor beta chains share one sample of origin, sequenced in a study of blood T cell repertoires in COVID-19 (dated by TCRdb to 2019 to 2021). The method was the immunoSEQ multiplex PCR assay. This is the immuneACCESS table as TCRdb keeps it, with only in-frame sequences that have V and J called. A part of the clones is gone; compared with another copy, unresolved V genes explain less than half, and the rest is unexplained. This sample lists some 400,000 clones; 80% to 90% were detected once. Approximately 1.2% of the sample goes to the ten largest clones. The sequenced sample consisted of PBMCs or T cells enriched from blood (not recorded which). These receptors were obtained from a young man who had recovered from COVID-19.

The chain recombines TRBV10-1 with TRBJ2-3, with D perhaps TRBD2 (5 bases). Trimming removed 3 bases at V and 2 bases at J, with 12 bases between. Germline CDR1 is WNHNN and CDR2 is SYGVQD (reference sequence). The CDR3 extends over 15 amino acids. The CDR3 here is CASSDNAEVTDTQYF. The CDR3 DNA is TGCGCCAGCAGTGATAATGCGGAGGTCACAGATACGCAGTATTTT.

This chain links TRBV18 with TRBJ1-1; TRBD1 agrees at 7 bases. J gave up 0 bases and V 6 bases, and 10 bases lay outside the gene matches. This CDR3 has 16 residues. Germline loops: CDR1 KGHSH, CDR2 LQKENI. The CDR3 DNA sequence: TGTGCCAGCTCCATAGCAGCAGGGGGTTTGAACACTGAAGCTTTCTTT. Protein product: CASSIAAGGLNTEAFF.

The CDR3 nucleotides are TGCGCCAGCAGCCAAGATCTGGCCGAAAAACTGTTTTTT. Protein product: CASSQDLAEKLFF. This chain links TRBV4-1 with TRBJ1-4; D unresolved. The CDR3 is made up of 13 amino acids. Germline loops: CDR1 MGHRA, CDR2 YSYEKL. Trimming removed 0 bases from V and 8 bases from J, with 7 bases in between.

The chain employs TRBV6-5 and TRBJ2-3; 9 nucleotides align to TRBD1. In germline, CDR1 is MNHEY, CDR2 SVGAGI. V trimming: 6 bases; J trimming: 4 bases; junction bases outside the gene matches: 5. The CDR3 covers 14 residues. Written as DNA, the CDR3 is TGTGCCAGCAGCCGGGACAGGGTAGCAGATACGCAGTATTTT. Its translation is CASSRDRVADTQYF.

The chain uses TRBV2 and TRBJ2-5; 7 positions agree with TRBD2. V was pared by 5 bases and J by 5 bases, with 11 bases of the junction left unmatched. Germline V gene lookup returns CDR1 SNHLY and CDR2 FYNNEI. CDR3 length: 15 amino acids. The CDR3 loop is CASSWGSGERETQYF. As DNA, the CDR3 is TGTGCCAGCAGTTGGGGCAGCGGGGAGAGGGAGACCCAGTACTTC.

V usage is TRBV19 and J usage is TRBJ2-1, with D hard to call. Germline V CDR1 and CDR2: LNHDA, SQIVND (reference sequence). V shed 3 bases and J shed 1 base, with 10 bases lying between them. The CDR3 is made up of 15 amino acids. The CDR3 nucleotides are TGTGCCAGTAGTATGACTTCCCATTCCTACAATGAGCAGTTCTTC. This sequence encodes CASSMTSHSYNEQFF.

The chain carries TRBV5-1 and TRBJ2-3; 12 bases map to TRBD2. V was pared by 3 bases and J by 0 bases, with 2 bases of the junction left unmatched. The germline V gene encodes CDR1 SGHRS and CDR2 YFSETQ. This CDR3 is built from 16 residues. The CDR3 sequence: CASSWTSGTSTDTQYF. The CDR3 DNA follows: TGCGCCAGCAGCTGGACTAGCGGGACCAGCACAGATACGCAGTATTTT. Based on the CDR3 plus reference TRBV5-1 and TRBJ2-3, the full variable domain is KAGVTQTPRYLIKTRGQQVTLSCSPISGHRSVSWYQQTPGQGLQFLFEYFSETQRNKGNFPGRFSGRQFSNSRSEMNVSTLELGDSALYLCASSWTSGTSTDTQYFGPGTRLTVL.

CDR3 sequence reads: CASSMDRGHGYTF. The CDR3 DNA reads TGTGCCAGTAGTATGGACAGGGGGCATGGCTACACCTTC. The V and J genes are TRBV19 and TRBJ1-2; 11 nucleotides match TRBD1. CDR1 is LNHDA and CDR2 is SQIVND in the germline V gene (reference sequence). Trimming removed 3 bases from V and 6 bases from J; junction bases left unmatched: 0. The CDR3 sequence is 13 residues long.

V gene TRBV6-2 or TRBV6-3 combines with J gene TRBJ2-1, with 10 bases aligning to TRBD2. The germline V gene has CDR1 MNHEY and CDR2 SVGEGT. V lost 5 bases, J lost 6 bases, and 7 bases stayed unmatched. The CDR3 runs 15 residues. Written as DNA, the CDR3 is TGTGCCAGCAGTCCCGGGACTAGCGATATCAATGAGCAGTTCTTC. This encodes CASSPGTSDINEQFF.

This clone was seen at least ten times. This sequence joins TRBV7-2 and TRBJ1-3; no reliable D call. The length of the CDR3 is 13 residues. V shed 4 bases and J shed 3 bases, with 7 bases lying between them. Germline lookup yields CDR1 SGHTA and CDR2 FQGNSA. CDR3 nucleotides: TGTGCCAGCAGCTCCGACAATGGAAACACCATATATTTT. It is translated as CASSSDNGNTIYF.

V gene TRBV13 combines with J gene TRBJ2-1; D perhaps matches TRBD2 (7 bases). This CDR3 contains 18 residues. Trimming took 5 bases from V and 3 from J, leaving 23 bases between them. The germline V gene encodes CDR1 PRHDT and CDR2 FYEKMQ (reference sequence). CDR3 in DNA: TGTGCCAGCAGCCTCCGAGGGGGGGGCCTCCTTATCTACAATGAGCAGTTCTTC. Translated: CASSLRGGGLLIYNEQFF.

The genes are TRBV5-1 and TRBJ1-2, with a tentative D call TRBD1 (6 bases). Germline values: CDR1 SGHRS, CDR2 YFSETQ. The V end was cut by 5 bases, the J end by 7 bases, with 15 bases between. CDR3 size: 13 residues. This CDR3 is CASSQDSDFGYTF. CDR3 sequence (DNA): TGCGCCAGCAGTCAGGACAGTGATTTTGGCTACACCTTC.

The chain joins TRBV5-4 to TRBJ2-1, with 12 bases matching TRBD1. CDR3 length equals 15 residues. Germline assignment: CDR1 SGHNT and CDR2 YYREEE (reference sequence). J lost 8 bases, V lost 3 bases, and 6 bases had no gene match. The chain's CDR3 is CASSSRDRGPHEQFF. CDR3 coding DNA: TGTGCCAGCAGCTCCCGGGACAGGGGGCCTCATGAGCAGTTCTTC.

This rearrangement joins TRBV18 to TRBJ2-2; D may be TRBD2 (6 bases). Germline CDR1 is KGHSH and CDR2 is LQKENI. The CDR3 loop spans 13 amino acids. V lost 6 bases to trimming and J lost 6 bases, with 11 bases between them. The CDR3 here is CASSKTSAGELFF. CDR3 bases: TGTGCCAGCTCCAAGACTAGTGCCGGGGAGCTGTTTTTT.

The chain's CDR3 is CAWTTTSGSRQQYF. The CDR3 region has the DNA TGTGCCTGGACCACGACTAGCGGGAGTCGTCAGCAGTACTTC. The chain is built from TRBV30 and TRBJ2-7; TRBD2 matches 12 bases. The CDR3 has 14 amino acids. Germline CDR1 and CDR2: GTSNPN and SVGIG (reference sequence). The V and J ends lost 4 bases and 8 bases, in that order; junction bases with no gene match: 9.

The rearrangement links TRBV7-7 to TRBJ2-3; D possibly corresponds to TRBD2 (6 bases). Trimming took off 5 bases at V and 5 bases at J, with 14 bases between the two ends. Germline-derived CDR1 and CDR2 are SSHAT and FNYEAQ (reference sequence). The CDR3 runs 14 residues. Written as DNA, the CDR3 is TGTGCCAGCAGCACAAGGGAGGATGGAGATACGCAGTATTTT. Residues: CASSTREDGDTQYF.

This chain links TRBV19 with TRBJ1-1; D gene ambiguous. The germline V gene has CDR1 LNHDA and CDR2 SQIVND (reference sequence). Trimming left V 10 bases short and J 0 bases short, with 15 bases between. CDR3 length: 14 residues. The CDR3 region is CATQRGNMNTEAFF. The CDR3 DNA reads as TGTGCCACCCAGCGGGGAAACATGAACACTGAAGCTTTCTTT.

This chain uses TRBV6-5 with TRBJ2-7; possible D gene TRBD2, 6 bases. The germline gives CDR1 MNHEY, CDR2 SVGAGI. The ends were cut back, 6 bases at V and 5 bases at J, with 17 bases in the middle. This CDR3 region has 14 residues. The CDR3 DNA is TGTGCCAGCAGCTCCCCAAGTGGGGGGAACGAGCAGTACTTC. This gives the protein CASSSPSGGNEQYF.

The chain recombines TRBV27 with TRBJ1-5; TRBD1 might be the D (6 bases). The CDR3 spans 14 residues. Germline CDR1 MNHEY, CDR2 SMNVEV (reference sequence). Trimming removed 3 bases at V and 9 bases at J, with 15 bases between. CDR3 nucleotide sequence: TGTGCCAGCAGTTTCGGGGGGCGGTTATGGCCCCAGCATTTT. This gives the protein CASSFGGRLWPQHF.

The chain uses TRBV18 and TRBJ1-5; 7 nucleotides match TRBD1. The CDR3 covers 15 residues. Germline CDR1 and CDR2: KGHSH and LQKENI. The J segment lost 6 bases and the V segment lost 3 bases, leaving 8 bases of the junction unmatched. The CDR3 region is CASSPSQGGRQPQHF. DNA for the CDR3: TGTGCCAGCTCACCCTCTCAGGGGGGACGTCAGCCCCAGCATTTT.

The V gene is TRBV19, the J gene TRBJ2-7, with TRBD1 as a possible D gene (6 bases). The V end lost 4 bases, the J end lost 6 bases, and 22 bases lay between the germline ends. Germline V gene lookup returns CDR1 LNHDA and CDR2 SQIVND (reference sequence). The CDR3 contains 16 residues. The CDR3 DNA reads as TGTGCCAGTAGTAACCTAGGGGCCAGCCAAGGGGGCGAGCAGTACTTC. Residues: CASSNLGASQGGEQYF. The variable domain in full, with the rest retrieved from reference TRBV19 and TRBJ2-7, is DGGITQSPKYLFRKEGQNVTLSCEQNLNHDAMYWYRQDPGQGLRLIYYSQIVNDFQKGDIAEGYSVSREKKESFPLTVTSAQKNPTAFYLCASSNLGASQGGEQYFGPGTRLTVT.

The chain recombines TRBV29-1 with TRBJ2-7, with TRBD2 matching over 9 bases. This CDR3 is 14 amino acids long. Unmatched junction bases numbered 4, after V lost 4 bases and J lost 0 bases. CDR1 is SQVTM and CDR2 is ANQGSEA in the germline V gene. CDR3 sequence: CSVGLAASSYEQYF. CDR3 sequence (DNA): TGCAGCGTTGGACTAGCGGCAAGCTCCTACGAGCAGTACTTC.

The gene calls are TRBV5-4 and TRBJ2-3; possible D gene TRBD1, 5 bases. The CDR3 runs 14 residues. Germline values: CDR1 SGHNT, CDR2 YYREEE (reference sequence). V gave up 5 bases and J gave up 6 bases, with 16 bases separating them. CDR3 bases: TGTGCCAGCAGTTCTTCAGGGTCCCCCGATACGCAGTATTTT. Its protein product is CASSSSGSPDTQYF.

This CDR3 reads CSGVQAYEQYF. The CDR3 region has the DNA TGCAGCGGCGTCCAAGCCTACGAGCAGTACTTC. This chain connects TRBV29-1 to TRBJ2-7; no firm D call. Trimming removed 7 bases from V and 2 bases from J, with 9 bases in between. Germline loops: CDR1 SQVTM, CDR2 ANQGSEA. CDR3 length: 11 residues.

V is TRBV14 and J is TRBJ2-3; 8 bases are a match to TRBD2. The CDR3 runs to 14 residues. With V trimmed by 4 bases and J by 3 bases, 3 bases remained unmatched. Germline CDR1 and CDR2: SGHDN and FVKESK. CDR3 DNA: TGTGCCAGCAGCCTAAGCGGGAGAACAGATACGCAGTATTTT. Translated, it gives CASSLSGRTDTQYF.

V usage is TRBV12-3 or TRBV12-4 and J usage is TRBJ2-5; 7 bases fit TRBD2. This CDR3 is 13 amino acids long. V lost 8 bases, J lost 6 bases, and 9 bases stayed unmatched. CDR3 sequence reads: CASPRERTKTQYF. The CDR3 bases are TGTGCCAGCCCGCGGGAGAGAACGAAGACCCAGTACTTC.

V gene TRBV7-9 combines with J gene TRBJ1-2; D might be TRBD1 (5 bases). Germline V gives CDR1 SEHNR, CDR2 FQNEAQ (reference sequence). The V and J ends lost 7 bases and 7 bases respectively, with 19 bases between them. This CDR3 is built from 14 residues. CDR3 nucleotides: TGTGCCAGCACCCGGGACTTTTTTTCGGCTGGCTACACCTTC. Amino acids: CASTRDFFSAGYTF.

This clone was observed a single time. The J gene is TRBJ2-5, the V gene TRBV24-1; 7 nucleotides agree with TRBD1. Germline V gives CDR1 KGHDR, CDR2 SFDVKD. V shed 0 bases, J shed 2 bases, and the junction held 5 bases outside the gene matches. The CDR3 covers 16 residues. The CDR3 sequence: CATSDLGQGVQETQYF. DNA for the CDR3: TGTGCCACCAGTGATTTGGGCCAGGGGGTTCAAGAGACCCAGTACTTC.

The rearrangement links TRBV18 to TRBJ2-2, with 10 bases lining up with TRBD1. The V gene end was trimmed by 5 bases and the J gene end by 5 bases; junction bases not matched to a gene: 2. CDR1 and CDR2 (germline): KGHSH, LQKENI. This CDR3 has 14 residues. As DNA, the CDR3 is TGTGCCAGCTCAGAGGGACAGGGGACCGGGGAGCTGTTTTTT. Its protein product is CASSEGQGTGELFF.

J is TRBJ2-3 and V is TRBV12-5; TRBD2 matches at 12 bases. V gave up 6 bases and J gave up 3 bases; unmatched junction bases: 4. Looked up from germline, CDR1 is LGHNT and CDR2 is FRNRAP. This CDR3 contains 15 residues. This CDR3 reads CASGSTSGRTDTQYF. The CDR3 DNA reads TGTGCTAGTGGAAGTACTAGCGGGAGGACAGATACGCAGTATTTT.

This chain uses TRBV5-1 with TRBJ2-2, with TRBD1 matching 8 bases. The V gene's germline CDR1 is SGHRS and CDR2 YFSETQ. The CDR3 extends over 16 amino acids. The trim removed 4 bases at V and 1 base at J, leaving 6 bases unmatched. The CDR3 DNA reads as TGCGCCAGCAGCGCGGCAGGGGGCTTGAACACCGGGGAGCTGTTTTTT. This encodes CASSAAGGLNTGELFF.

The rearrangement uses TRBV6-5 and TRBJ1-2, with 7 bases that match TRBD1. There are 14 residues in the CDR3. Germline CDR1 and CDR2: MNHEY and SVGAGI. V shed 7 bases, J shed 2 bases, and the junction held 7 bases outside the gene matches. CDR3 in DNA: TGTGCCAGCATAACGACGACAGGGAACTATGGCTACACCTTC. Amino acid sequence: CASITTTGNYGYTF.